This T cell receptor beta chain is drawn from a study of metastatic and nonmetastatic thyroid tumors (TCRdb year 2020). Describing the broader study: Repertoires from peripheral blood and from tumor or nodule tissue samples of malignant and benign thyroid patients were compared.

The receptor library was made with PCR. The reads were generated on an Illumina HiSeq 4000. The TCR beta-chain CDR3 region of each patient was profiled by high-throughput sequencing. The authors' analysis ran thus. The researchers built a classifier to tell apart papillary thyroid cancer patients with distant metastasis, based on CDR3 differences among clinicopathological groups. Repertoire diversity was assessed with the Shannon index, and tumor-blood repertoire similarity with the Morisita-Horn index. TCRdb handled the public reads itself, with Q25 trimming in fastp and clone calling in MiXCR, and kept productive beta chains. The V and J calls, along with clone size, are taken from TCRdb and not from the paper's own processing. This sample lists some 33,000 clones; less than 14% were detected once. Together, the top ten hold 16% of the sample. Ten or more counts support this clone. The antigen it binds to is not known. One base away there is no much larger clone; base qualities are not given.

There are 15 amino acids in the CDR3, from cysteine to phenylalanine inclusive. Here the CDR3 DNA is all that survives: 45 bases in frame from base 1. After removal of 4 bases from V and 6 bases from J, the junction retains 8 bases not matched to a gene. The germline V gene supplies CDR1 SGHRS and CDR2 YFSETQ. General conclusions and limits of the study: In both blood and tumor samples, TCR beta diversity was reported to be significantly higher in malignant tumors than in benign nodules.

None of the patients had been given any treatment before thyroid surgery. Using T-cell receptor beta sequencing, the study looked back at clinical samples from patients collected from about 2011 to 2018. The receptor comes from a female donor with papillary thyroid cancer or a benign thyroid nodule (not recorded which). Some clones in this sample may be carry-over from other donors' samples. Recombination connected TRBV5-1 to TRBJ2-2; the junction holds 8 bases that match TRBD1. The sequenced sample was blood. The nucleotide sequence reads TGCGCCAGCAGCGTCGACAGGGGTTCCGCCGGGGAGCTGTTTTTT. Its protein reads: CASSVDRGSAGELFF.